This T cell receptor beta chain was sequenced for a study of long-term antiretroviral therapy in people with HIV. Findings of the study overall: Across all time points, the repertoire was dominated by clones that expanded before ART.

This was the immunoSEQ v3.0 assay at survey level. Generated by immunoSEQ multiplex PCR, the TCRdb table keeps only in-frame clones and is missing some. Among over 35,000 clones listed, approximately 86% were seen once. CDR3 length equals 15 residues. Germline CDR1 reads MNHEY; CDR2 reads SMNVEV (reference sequence). Unmatched junction bases numbered 4, after V lost 5 bases and J lost 4 bases. Of note for this clone: Antigen specificity is unknown.

The origin of this receptor is a woman aged 18-29 years with HIV. The chain has TRBV27 and TRBJ2-1; 11 nucleotides line up with TRBD1. This specimen was unsorted PBMCs, taken just before starting antiretroviral therapy. The CDR3 bases are TGTGCCAGCAGTCTGGACAGGGGGCCTTACAATGAGCAGTTCTTC. It is translated as CASSLDRGPYNEQFF.